This TCR beta chain was recovered during a study of blood T cell repertoires in COVID-19. About the research overall: PBMCs, B-cell-depleted T cells, or T cells were the source of the cDNA or gDNA that made up the material.

The table came from immunoSEQ multiplex PCR; TCRdb's copy has only in-frame clones and leaves some out. The data show about 300,000 clones, with approximately 90% seen just once and 3.5% to 5% held by the top ten. With 4 bases clipped from V and 1 base from J, the junction kept 3 bases outside the gene matches. CDR1 and CDR2 from the germline V gene are MNHEY and SVGAGI. The CDR3 covers 14 residues. The age range of participants was about 18 to 90 years, with residence in about two dozen US areas. V usage is TRBV6-5 and J usage is TRBJ1-1; 7 positions agree with TRBD1. Sequenced input: PBMCs or T cells enriched from blood (not recorded which). This clonotype originated in a man aged 25-40 years who had recovered from COVID-19. CDR3 coding DNA: TGTGCCAGCAGTTCAGGGGGATCGAACACTGAAGCTTTCTTT. Amino acids: CASSSGGSNTEAFF.